The 7 T cell receptor beta chains given below trace back to one sample, sequenced in a study of T cell responses to AZD1222 COVID-19 vaccine. Assay used: immunoSEQ multiplex PCR; TCRdb lists only in-frame clones, some missing. The profile shows around 80,000 clones, 80% to 90% of them singletons. Sequenced here: peripheral blood, sampled 28 days after the second AZD1222 dose. These receptor sequences come from an adult who received the AZD1222 COVID-19 vaccine.

The V gene is TRBV3-1 (or the pseudogene TRBV3-2), the J gene TRBJ1-6; D ambiguous. Germline CDR1 is LGHDT and CDR2 is YNNKEL (reference sequence). Trimming cost V 1 base and J 11 bases, with 9 bases left between them. The CDR3 is 13 residues long. The CDR3 bases are TGTGCCAGCAGCCAAGGCAGAAATGCACCCCTCCACTTT. Encoded protein: CASSQGRNAPLHF.

This sequence joins TRBV11-2 and TRBJ1-1; a possible D gene is TRBD1 (6 bases). There are 14 residues in the CDR3. V lost 1 base and J lost 7, with 13 bases in between. CDR1 and CDR2 from the germline V gene are SGHAT and FQNNGV. CDR3 DNA sequence: TGTGCCAGCAGCTTAGTCGGGGGGCGGAATGAAGCTTTCTTT. It yields the protein CASSLVGGRNEAFF.

V usage is TRBV11-2 and J usage is TRBJ1-1; tentatively, D is TRBD1 (6 bases). CDR3 size: 13 residues. Trimming removed 0 bases from V and 6 bases from J, with 8 bases in between. CDR1 SGHAT and CDR2 FQNNGV come from the germline V gene. The CDR3 nucleotides read TGTGCCAGCAGCTTAGAGGGGGCCGCTGAAGCTTTCTTT. This sequence encodes CASSLEGAAEAFF.

The chain carries TRBV28 and TRBJ1-1, with D uncertain. The CDR3 spans 12 residues. The germline CDR1 and CDR2 sequences are MDHEN and SYDVKM. Trimming pared 7 bases from V and 5 bases from J, leaving 11 bases between. CDR3 in DNA: TGTGCCAGCACCGGAGTAGAGACTGAAGCTTTCTTT. Its translation is CASTGVETEAFF.

The V call is TRBV2, the J call TRBJ1-1; D gene ambiguous. The CDR3 loop spans 13 amino acids. The ends were cut back, 11 bases at V and 1 base at J, with 14 bases in the middle. Germline CDR1 SNHLY, CDR2 FYNNEI. CDR3 in amino acids: CALIEVGNTEAFF. In DNA form, the CDR3 reads TGTGCCCTCATCGAGGTAGGGAACACTGAAGCTTTCTTT.

This chain uses TRBV27 with TRBJ1-4; TRBD1 matches at 7 bases. CDR1 and CDR2 from the germline V gene are MNHEY and SMNVEV (reference sequence). This CDR3 has 15 residues. V lost 5 bases, J lost 8 bases, and 11 bases stayed unmatched. The CDR3 region is CASSRRTGGGEKLFF. CDR3 nucleotide sequence: TGTGCCAGCAGTCGACGGACAGGAGGAGGCGAAAAACTGTTTTTT.

The J gene is TRBJ1-2, the V gene TRBV6-5; 9 bases map to TRBD1. From germline, CDR1 is MNHEY and CDR2 SVGAGI. This CDR3 has 14 residues. J was trimmed by 7 bases and V by 6 bases; bases with no gene match: 9. CDR3 nucleotides: TGTGCCAGCAGAAACACAGGGGGCGGGGGTGGCTACACCTTC. This sequence encodes CASRNTGGGGGYTF.